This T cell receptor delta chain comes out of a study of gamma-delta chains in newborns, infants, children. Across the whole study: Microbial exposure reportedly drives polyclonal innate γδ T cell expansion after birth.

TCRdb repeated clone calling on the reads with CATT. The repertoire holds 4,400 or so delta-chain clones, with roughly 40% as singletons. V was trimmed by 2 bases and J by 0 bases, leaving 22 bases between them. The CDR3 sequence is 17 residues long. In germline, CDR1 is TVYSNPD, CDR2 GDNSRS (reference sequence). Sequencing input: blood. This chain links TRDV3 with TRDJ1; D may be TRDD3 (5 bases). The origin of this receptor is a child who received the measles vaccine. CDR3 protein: CAFHRNGAWLYTDKLIF. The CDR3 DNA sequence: TGTGCCTTTCACCGCAATGGGGCTTGGCTTTACACCGATAAACTCATCTTT.